Sequencing of this T cell receptor beta chain was carried out in a study of cytomegalovirus exposure and HLA in healthy donors. Study context: Some 180 million T cells yielded 110 million or so unique TCR beta sequences in earlier analysis.

Details on this clone: The antigen is undetermined. The junction and the germline gene differ at one end; a read error may be behind it. Other DNA sequences in the same sample also yield this CDR3.

Looked up from germline, CDR1 is SGHRS and CDR2 is YFSETQ. The CDR3 is 16 residues long. PCR was performed using 60 Vbeta and 13 Jbeta primers. The method was immunoSEQ multiplex PCR; TCRdb's version includes in-frame clones alone and lacks a portion of them. The sample carries around 140,000 clones, around nine tenths recorded once. Findings and limits, study-wide: There were a few CMV-associated chains whose specificity for CMV antigens was confirmed in vitro. Later analysis demonstrated an association between a missense DCLRE1C variant and TCR beta V- and J-gene trimming.

The sequence was collected from a woman in her thirties in good health and CMV-seronegative. Sequencing was carried out using PBMCs. The chain joins TRBV5-1 to TRBJ1-1, with unresolved D. CDR3 nucleotides: TGCGCCAGCAGCCCGCGGGAGCCATACCAATTAACTGAAGCCTTCTTT. As protein: CASSPREPYQLTEAFF.